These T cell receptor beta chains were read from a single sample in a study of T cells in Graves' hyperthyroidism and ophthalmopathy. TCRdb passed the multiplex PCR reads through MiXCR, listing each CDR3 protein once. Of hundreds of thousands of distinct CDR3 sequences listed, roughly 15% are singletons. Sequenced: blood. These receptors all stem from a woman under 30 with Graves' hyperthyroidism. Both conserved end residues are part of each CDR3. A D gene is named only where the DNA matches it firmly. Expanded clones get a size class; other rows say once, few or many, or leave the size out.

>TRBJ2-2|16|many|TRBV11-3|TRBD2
CASSFRLAGHTGELFF
TGTGCCAGCAGCTTTCGACTAGCGGGACACACCGGGGAGCTGTTTTTT
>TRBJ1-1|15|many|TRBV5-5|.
CASIPPGRLNTEAFF
TGTGCCAGCATCCCCCCGGGACGTTTGAACACTGAAGCTTTCTTT
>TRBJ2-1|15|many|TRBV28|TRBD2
CASSLLAVIRSEQFF
TGTGCCAGCAGTTTACTAGCGGTGATCCGGAGCGAGCAGTTCTTC
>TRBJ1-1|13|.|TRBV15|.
CATSQARNTEAFF
TGTGCCACCAGCCAGGCTCGGAACACTGAAGCTTTCTTT
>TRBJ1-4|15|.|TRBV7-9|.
CASSLNGRWNEKLFF
TGTGCCAGCAGCTTAAATGGGCGGTGGAATGAAAAACTGTTTTTT
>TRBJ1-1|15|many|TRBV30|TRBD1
CATRGDRGRETEAFF
TGTGCCACCAGGGGGGACAGGGGGCGTGAAACTGAAGCTTTCTTT
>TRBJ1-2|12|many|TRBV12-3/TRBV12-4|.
CASSFLGSSYTF
TGTGCCAGCAGTTTTTTAGGGAGTAGCTACACCTTC
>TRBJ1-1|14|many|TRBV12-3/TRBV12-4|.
CASSLAYMRTEAFF
TGTGCCAGCAGTTTAGCTTATATGAGGACTGAAGCTTTCTTT
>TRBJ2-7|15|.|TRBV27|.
CASSLAEGKSYEQYF
TGTGCCAGCAGTTTAGCGGAAGGTAAATCCTACGAGCAGTACTTC
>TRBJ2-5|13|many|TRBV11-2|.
CASRIRGSETQYF
TGTGCCAGCAGGATCCGAGGGTCGGAGACCCAGTACTTC
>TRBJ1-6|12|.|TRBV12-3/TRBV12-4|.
CASSSTPLPLHF
TGTGCCAGCAGTTCCACCCCTCTACCCCTCCACTTT
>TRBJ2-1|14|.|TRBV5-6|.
CTSSLGDSYNEQFF
TGTACCAGCAGCTTGGGGGACTCTTACAATGAGCAGTTCTTC
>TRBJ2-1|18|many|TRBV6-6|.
CASSYSGWAGKGTNEQFF
TGTGCCAGCAGTTACTCGGGCTGGGCAGGGAAGGGCACAAATGAGCAGTTCTTC